This T cell receptor (beta chain) originates from a study of blood T cell repertoires in COVID-19 (dated by TCRdb to about 2020). About the investigation overall: Samples from collaborators originated in the United States, Italy and Spain and spanned both the acute and convalescent phases of COVID-19. The material from the prospective study consisted of cDNA or gDNA derived from T cells, B-cell-depleted T cells, or PBMCs. The dataset comprised deeply sampled blood TCRbeta repertoires from subjects exposed to, actively infected with, or recovered from COVID-19. The repertoires were made available in a free public database intended to serve as a resource for research on the immune response to SARS-CoV-2. The samples were drawn from two sources: the first 160 participants of the ongoing ImmuneRACE study, and fewer than 1,500 subjects contributed by 6 global collaborators. Nearly every sample came with metadata listing a de-identified subject ID, COVID-19 status, age in years and sex. Where available, HLA class I and class II types were taken from metadata supplied by the sample provider and were not determined by assay-based typing.

The immunoSEQ Assay, a bias-controlled multiplex PCR, was used to amplify TCRbeta CDR3 regions from genomic DNA. From the authors' description of their analysis: The number of nucleated cells in each sample was estimated by amplification of reference gene primers within the assay. To quantify the absolute abundance of each unique TCRbeta CDR3 rearrangement, sequence reads were collapsed and filtered. For each sample, productive Simpson clonality was calculated as the square root of Simpson's diversity index over productive rearrangements. TCRdb took over this immuneACCESS table, retaining in-frame rearrangements with V and J assigned. Such tables are incomplete; in checked studies, under half of the missing clones stem from an unresolved V gene, and the remainder is unexplained. From that table come the V and J calls and clone size; the DNA was used to work out D and trimming. For this sample the table gives around 150,000 clones, of which 84% were detected only once. The top ten constitute less than 4% of the sample.

The CDR3 runs 15 amino acids, cysteine and phenylalanine included. The only DNA kept is the CDR3, 45 bases in frame from the first base. CDR1 and CDR2, looked up from the germline V gene, are SGDLS and YYNGEE. Deletion took 0 bases off V and 5 bases off J, with a span of 14 bases between the germline ends. Broader findings and caveats from the paper: The amount of clinical and demographic metadata varied by source and participant and was provided uncurated.

Each collaborating institution followed its own protocols to collect whole blood in K2EDTA tubes. For TCRbeta analysis, collaborators shipped samples in one of three forms: frozen whole blood, isolated PBMCs, or DNA extracted from either of those sample types. As concerns this clone: No antigen is known for it. Base qualities were left out, and no much larger clone turns up one base away.

The chain is assembled from TRBV9 and TRBJ1-1; the D region possibly corresponds to TRBD1 (6 bases align). The sample was peripheral blood. The TCR comes from a woman aged 55-75 years with acute or convalescent COVID-19. The sequenced DNA is TGTGCCAGCAGCGTAGACCCGACAGGACCAACTGAAGCTTTCTTT. Translated, it reads CASSVDPTGPTEAFF.